What follows are 10 T cell receptor beta chains derived from one specimen sequenced in a study of T cells in localized non-small cell lung cancer. Libraries were prepared by immunoSEQ multiplex PCR; TCRdb keeps only in-frame clonotypes and omits some of them. The sample lists about 28,000 clones; roughly 88% were seen once. This material consisted of peripheral blood, taken before any cancer treatment. These receptors came from a woman aged 35-75 years with stage I lung adenocarcinoma.

The gene calls are TRBV7-9 and TRBJ2-1, with 8 bases matching TRBD1. The CDR3 totals 14 residues. J gave up 6 bases and V 2 bases, and 3 bases lay outside the gene matches. Germline V gene lookup returns CDR1 SEHNR and CDR2 FQNEAQ (reference sequence). CDR3: CASSLRTGINEQFF. The CDR3 DNA reads TGTGCCAGCAGCTTAAGGACAGGGATCAATGAGCAGTTCTTC.

The chain is built from TRBV28 and TRBJ2-3; 10 bases map to TRBD2. The germline V gene has CDR1 MDHEN and CDR2 SYDVKM. V trimming: 6 bases; J trimming: 3 bases; junction bases outside the gene matches: 6. The CDR3 length is 15 residues. The CDR3 DNA sequence: TGTGCCAGCAGGCCAGCGGGGGGGCTAACAGATACGCAGTATTTT. Amino acid sequence: CASRPAGGLTDTQYF.

This clone was detected once. This chain connects TRBV19 to TRBJ2-6; TRBD1 or TRBD2 may be the D gene (5 bases each). Per germline, CDR1 LNHDA and CDR2 SQIVND (reference sequence). The CDR3 runs 17 residues. Between the trimmed V and J ends, which lost 8 bases and 1 base, there was a span of 18 bases. The CDR3 reads CASSPGAGLSGANVLTF. The CDR3 DNA reads as TGTGCCAGTTCCCCCGGGGCAGGATTATCTGGGGCCAACGTCCTGACTTTC.

The chain recombines TRBV18 with TRBJ1-5; no clear D gene. There are 13 residues in the CDR3. V shed 9 bases and J shed 10 bases, with 19 bases lying between them. Germline-derived CDR1 and CDR2 are KGHSH and LQKENI. As DNA, the CDR3 is TGTGCCAGTTCGGGGATACAATCAGTTCCCCAGCATTTT. It specifies CASSGIQSVPQHF.

J is TRBJ2-3 and V is TRBV7-9, with TRBD1 identical over 10 bases. J lost 3 bases, V lost 4 bases, and 4 bases had no gene match. Germline CDR1 and CDR2: SEHNR and FQNEAQ (reference sequence). This CDR3 spans 15 amino acids. CDR3 nucleotide sequence: TGTGCCAGCAGCTGGGGACAGGGGTTAACAGATACGCAGTATTTT. This gives the protein CASSWGQGLTDTQYF.

This clone was observed a single time. The genes are TRBV27 and TRBJ2-7, with D tentatively TRBD1 (5 bases). Germline-derived CDR1 and CDR2 are MNHEY and SMNVEV (reference sequence). The CDR3 contains 13 residues. V was cut by 2 bases and J by 6 bases, with 11 bases left in between. DNA of the CDR3: TGTGCCAGCAGTTTACGGCAGGGTCGCGAGCAGTACTTC. Translating gives CASSLRQGREQYF.

This sequence joins TRBV5-1 and TRBJ2-7; 8 nucleotides agree with TRBD1. Germline V lookup: CDR1 SGHRS, CDR2 YFSETQ. This CDR3 is 13 amino acids long. J gave up 5 bases and V 4 bases, and 5 bases lay outside the gene matches. The CDR3 bases are TGCGCCAGCAGCCAGGACAGGGCCCACGAGCAGTACTTC. This encodes CASSQDRAHEQYF.

The chain combines TRBV6-6 with TRBJ2-7; either TRBD1 or TRBD2 may supply D (6 bases each). Germline CDR1 is MNHNY and CDR2 is SVGAGI (reference sequence). The CDR3 spans 14 residues. Trimming stripped 0 bases from V and 2 bases from J, with 8 bases between. The CDR3 nucleotides are TGTGCCAGCAGTTACTCGGGGGGCACCTACGAGCAGTACTTC. Translated: CASSYSGGTYEQYF.

This chain connects TRBV7-8 to TRBJ1-1, with 11 bases identical to TRBD1. V shed 5 bases, J shed 4 bases, and the junction held 6 bases outside the gene matches. Germline values: CDR1 SGHVS, CDR2 FQNEAQ. The length of the CDR3 is 15 residues. Here the CDR3 DNA reads TGTGCCAGCAGCCCCGGGACAGGGGGGACCACTGAAGCTTTCTTT. It yields the protein CASSPGTGGTTEAFF.

The chain employs TRBV4-2 and TRBJ2-5; the match to TRBD2 covers 9 bases. The ends lost 5 bases at V and 4 bases at J; junction bases unmatched: 11. CDR1 LGHNA and CDR2 YNFKEQ come from the germline V gene. The CDR3 sequence is 16 residues long. CDR3 in amino acids: CASSKLAGDQRETQYF. The CDR3 DNA sequence: TGTGCCAGCAGCAAATTAGCGGGAGACCAACGAGAGACCCAGTACTTC.